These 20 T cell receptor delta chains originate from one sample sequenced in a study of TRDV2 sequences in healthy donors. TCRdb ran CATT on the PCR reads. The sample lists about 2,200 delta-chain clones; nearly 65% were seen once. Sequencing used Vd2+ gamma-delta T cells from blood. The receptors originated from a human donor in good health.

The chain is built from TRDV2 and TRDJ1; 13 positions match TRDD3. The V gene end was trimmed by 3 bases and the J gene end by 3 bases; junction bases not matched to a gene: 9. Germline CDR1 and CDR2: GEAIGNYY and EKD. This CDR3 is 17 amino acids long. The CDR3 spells CACDLLGDTRVADKLIF. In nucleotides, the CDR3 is TGTGCCTGTGACCTACTGGGGGATACGCGAGTCGCCGATAAACTCATCTTT.

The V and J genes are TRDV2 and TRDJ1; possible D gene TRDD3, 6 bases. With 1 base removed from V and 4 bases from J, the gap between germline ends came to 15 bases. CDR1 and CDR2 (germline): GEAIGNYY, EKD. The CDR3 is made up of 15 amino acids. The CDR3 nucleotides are TGTGCCTGTGACACTCTGGGGATGGCTGGCGATAAACTCATCTTT. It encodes CACDTLGMAGDKLIF.

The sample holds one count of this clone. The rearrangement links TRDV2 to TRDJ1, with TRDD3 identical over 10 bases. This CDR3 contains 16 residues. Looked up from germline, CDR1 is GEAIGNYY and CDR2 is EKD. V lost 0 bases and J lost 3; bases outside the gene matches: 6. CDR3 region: CACDTLGDITSDKLIF. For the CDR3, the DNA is TGTGCCTGTGACACCCTGGGGGATATTACGTCCGATAAACTCATCTTT.

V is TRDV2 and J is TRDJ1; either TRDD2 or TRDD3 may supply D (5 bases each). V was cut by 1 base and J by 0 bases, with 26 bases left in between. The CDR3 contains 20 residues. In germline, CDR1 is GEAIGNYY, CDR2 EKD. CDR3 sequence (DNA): TGTGCCTGTGACACGCTAAAGGTGGAGCGGGATGCCCTACACACCGATAAACTCATCTTT. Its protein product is CACDTLKVERDALHTDKLIF.

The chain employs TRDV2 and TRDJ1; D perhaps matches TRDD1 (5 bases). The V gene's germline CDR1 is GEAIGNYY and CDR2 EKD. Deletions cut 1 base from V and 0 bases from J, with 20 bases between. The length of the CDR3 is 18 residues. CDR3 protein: CACDTLAHSLKYTDKLIF. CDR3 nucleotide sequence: TGTGCCTGTGACACACTCGCCCACTCCCTGAAATACACCGATAAACTCATCTTT.

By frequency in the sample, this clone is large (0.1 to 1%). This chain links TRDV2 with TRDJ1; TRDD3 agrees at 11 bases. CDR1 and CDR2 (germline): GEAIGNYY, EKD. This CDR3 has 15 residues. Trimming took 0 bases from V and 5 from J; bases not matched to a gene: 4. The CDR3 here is CACDTVGGYEDKLIF. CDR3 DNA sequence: TGTGCCTGTGACACCGTTGGGGGATACGAAGATAAACTCATCTTT.

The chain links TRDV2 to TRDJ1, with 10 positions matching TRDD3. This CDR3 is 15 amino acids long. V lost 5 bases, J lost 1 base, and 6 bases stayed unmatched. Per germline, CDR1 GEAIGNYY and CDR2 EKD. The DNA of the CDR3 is TGTGCCTGTGTAGGTCTGGGGGATATCACCGATAAACTCATCTTT. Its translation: CACVGLGDITDKLIF.

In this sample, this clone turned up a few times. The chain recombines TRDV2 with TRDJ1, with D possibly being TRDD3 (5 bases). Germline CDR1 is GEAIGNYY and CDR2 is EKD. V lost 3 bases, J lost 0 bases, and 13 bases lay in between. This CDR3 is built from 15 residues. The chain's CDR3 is CACDSLGSNTDKLIF. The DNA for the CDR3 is TGTGCCTGTGACTCTTTGGGGTCCAACACCGATAAACTCATCTTT.

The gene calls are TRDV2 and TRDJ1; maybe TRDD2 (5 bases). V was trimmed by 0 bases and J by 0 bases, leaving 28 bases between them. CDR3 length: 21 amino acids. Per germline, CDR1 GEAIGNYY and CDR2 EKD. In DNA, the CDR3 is TGTGCCTGTGACACCGTTGCTTCCAACGGACATCCATCAGAATACACCGATAAACTCATCTTT. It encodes CACDTVASNGHPSEYTDKLIF.

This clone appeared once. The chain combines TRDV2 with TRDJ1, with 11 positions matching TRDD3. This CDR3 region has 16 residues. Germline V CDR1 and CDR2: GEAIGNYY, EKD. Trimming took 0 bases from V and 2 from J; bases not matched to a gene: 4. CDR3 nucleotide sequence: TGTGCCTGTGACACCGTTGGGGGATACGTAACCGATAAACTCATCTTT. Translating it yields CACDTVGGYVTDKLIF.

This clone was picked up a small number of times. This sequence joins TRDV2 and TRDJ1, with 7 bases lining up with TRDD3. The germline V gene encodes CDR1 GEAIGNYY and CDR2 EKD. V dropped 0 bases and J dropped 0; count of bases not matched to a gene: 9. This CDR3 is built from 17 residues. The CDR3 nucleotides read TGTGCCTGTGACACCCTCGGTACTGGGGAAGACACCGATAAACTCATCTTT. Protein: CACDTLGTGEDTDKLIF.

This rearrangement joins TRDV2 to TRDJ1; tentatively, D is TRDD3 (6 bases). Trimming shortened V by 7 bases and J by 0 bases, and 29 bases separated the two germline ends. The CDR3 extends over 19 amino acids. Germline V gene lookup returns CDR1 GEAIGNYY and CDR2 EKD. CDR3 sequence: CACLVGPGDRIEYTDKLIF. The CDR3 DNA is TGTGCCTGCCTCGTTGGTCCGGGGGACCGAATAGAGTACACCGATAAACTCATCTTT.

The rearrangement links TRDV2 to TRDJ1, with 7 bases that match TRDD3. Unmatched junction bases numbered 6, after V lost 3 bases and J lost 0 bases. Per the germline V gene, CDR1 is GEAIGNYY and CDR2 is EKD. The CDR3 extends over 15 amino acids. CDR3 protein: CACDFLGAYTDKLIF. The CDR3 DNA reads TGTGCCTGTGACTTCCTGGGGGCCTACACCGATAAACTCATCTTT.

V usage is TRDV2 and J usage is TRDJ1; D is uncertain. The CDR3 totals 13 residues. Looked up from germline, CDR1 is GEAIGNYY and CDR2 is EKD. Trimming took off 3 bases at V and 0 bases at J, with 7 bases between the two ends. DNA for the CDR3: TGTGCCTGTGACGGATTGAACACCGATAAACTCATCTTT. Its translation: CACDGLNTDKLIF.

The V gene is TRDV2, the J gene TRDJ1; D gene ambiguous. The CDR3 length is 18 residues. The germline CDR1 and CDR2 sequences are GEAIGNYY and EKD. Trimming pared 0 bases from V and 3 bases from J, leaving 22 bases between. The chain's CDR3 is CACDTVVRPGEGADKLIF. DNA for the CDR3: TGTGCCTGTGACACCGTCGTACGCCCGGGTGAGGGAGCCGATAAACTCATCTTT.

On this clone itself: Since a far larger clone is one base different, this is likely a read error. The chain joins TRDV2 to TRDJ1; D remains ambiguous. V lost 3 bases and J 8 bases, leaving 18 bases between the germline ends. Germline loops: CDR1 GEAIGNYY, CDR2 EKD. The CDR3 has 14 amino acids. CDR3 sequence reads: CACDAILSTGKLIF. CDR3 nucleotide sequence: TGTGCCTGTGACGCAATTTTATCCACCGGGAAACTCATCTTT.

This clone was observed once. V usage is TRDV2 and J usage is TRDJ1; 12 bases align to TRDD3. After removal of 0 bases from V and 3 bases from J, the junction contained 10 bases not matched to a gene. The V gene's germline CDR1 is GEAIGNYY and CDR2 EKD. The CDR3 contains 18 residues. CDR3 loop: CACDTFSLGDTGADKLIF. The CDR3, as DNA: TGTGCCTGTGACACCTTTTCGCTGGGGGATACGGGCGCCGATAAACTCATCTTT.

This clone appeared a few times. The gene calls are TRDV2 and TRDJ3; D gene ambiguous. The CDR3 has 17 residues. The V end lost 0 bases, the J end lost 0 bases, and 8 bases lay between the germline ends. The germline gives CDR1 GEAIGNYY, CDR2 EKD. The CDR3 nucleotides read TGTGCCTGTGACACCGTAGTAAGCTCCTGGGACACCCGACAGATGTTTTTC. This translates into CACDTVVSSWDTRQMFF.

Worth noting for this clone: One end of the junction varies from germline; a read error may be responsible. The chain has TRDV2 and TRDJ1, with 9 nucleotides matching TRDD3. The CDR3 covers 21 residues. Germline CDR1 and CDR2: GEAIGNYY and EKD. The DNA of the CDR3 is TGTGCCTGTGACCCTTTGGCAACTACTGGGGGAGAGGAACAAACCACCGAAAAACTCATCTTT. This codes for CACDPLATTGGEEQTTEKLIF.

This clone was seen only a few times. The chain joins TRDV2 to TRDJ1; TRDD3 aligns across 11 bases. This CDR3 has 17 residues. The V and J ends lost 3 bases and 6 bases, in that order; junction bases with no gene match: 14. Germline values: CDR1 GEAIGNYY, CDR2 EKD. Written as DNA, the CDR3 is TGTGCCTGTGACCATATGGGGGATACGAACATATTGAATAAACTCATCTTT. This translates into CACDHMGDTNILNKLIF.